This T cell receptor beta chain was recovered during a study of blood T cell repertoires in COVID-19. On the study more broadly: In each case, the material was cDNA or gDNA derived from T cells, B-cell-depleted T cells, or PBMCs.

In the original workflow: Counts of nucleated cells, estimated from reference gene primer amplification, were obtained. Produced via immunoSEQ multiplex PCR; TCRdb's table is partial and in-frame only. D and trimming come from the DNA, and the V and J calls and clone size come from that table. Of about 200,000 clones in the sample, around three quarters were seen once. The specimen sequenced was peripheral blood. The receptor's source is a woman aged 65 to 85 with acute or convalescent COVID-19.

The CDR3 DNA reads TGTGCCAGCAGTACAGCGAGTCCCGGGACAGTGAACTCTGGAAACACCATATATTTT. This sequence encodes CASSTASPGTVNSGNTIYF. The rearrangement uses TRBV9 and TRBJ1-3; 7 bases are shared with TRBD1. Unmatched junction bases numbered 17, after V lost 5 bases and J lost 0 bases. Germline-derived CDR1 and CDR2 are SGDLS and YYNGEE. This CDR3 has 19 amino acids.